One T cell receptor beta chain is described in this entry. Its antigen is unknown. Of the isolated RNA, all was reverse transcribed, and so the sequenced material was expressed TCRB transcripts. Data came from immunoSEQ multiplex PCR; TCRdb stores just in-frame clones and leaves some out. The table has over 300,000 clones, about a tenth seen once. The data were obtained in a study of beta chain features in type 1 diabetes. Study-wide context: In age, gender and cell yields, patients were similar to healthy donors. Overall study results and limits: TCRB CDR3s were moderately but significantly shorter in Type 1 diabetes patients in all four CD4+ subsets. The study found that naive, central memory and Treg TCRB repertoires appeared more similar in patients than in healthy donors.

Germline CDR1 SGHRS, CDR2 YFSETQ. V lost 3 bases to trimming and J lost 8 bases; unmatched junction nucleotides: 7. The CDR3 is 13 amino acids. Sample: central memory CD4+ T cells from blood. The clonotype comes from a man in his thirties or forties with type 1 diabetes. J is TRBJ1-2 and V is TRBV5-1, with 7 nucleotides matching TRBD1. The CDR3 reads CASSSQGTEGYTF. In DNA form, the CDR3 reads TGCGCCAGCAGCTCACAGGGGACCGAGGGCTACACCTTC.